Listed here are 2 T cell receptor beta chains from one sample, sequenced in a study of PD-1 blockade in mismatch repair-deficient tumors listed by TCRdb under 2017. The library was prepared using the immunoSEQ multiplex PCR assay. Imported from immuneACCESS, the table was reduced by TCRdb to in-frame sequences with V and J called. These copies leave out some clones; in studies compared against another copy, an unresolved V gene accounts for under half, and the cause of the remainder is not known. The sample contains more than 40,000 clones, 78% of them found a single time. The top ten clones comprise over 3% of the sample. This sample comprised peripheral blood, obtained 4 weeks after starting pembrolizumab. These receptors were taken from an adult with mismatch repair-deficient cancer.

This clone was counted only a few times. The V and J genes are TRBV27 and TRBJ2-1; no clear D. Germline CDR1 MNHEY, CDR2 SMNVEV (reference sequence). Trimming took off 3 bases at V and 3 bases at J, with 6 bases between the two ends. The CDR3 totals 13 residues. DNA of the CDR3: TGTGCCAGCAGTTTCTACAGCTACAATGAGCAGTTCTTC. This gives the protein CASSFYSYNEQFF.

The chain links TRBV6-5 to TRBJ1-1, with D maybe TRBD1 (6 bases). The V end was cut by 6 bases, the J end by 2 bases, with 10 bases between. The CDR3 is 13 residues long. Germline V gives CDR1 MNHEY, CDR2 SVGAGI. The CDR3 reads CASSKDSNTEAFF. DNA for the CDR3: TGTGCCAGCAGCAAGGACAGTAACACTGAAGCTTTCTTT.